This TCR beta chain was captured in a study of T cell repertoires in cytomegalovirus infection. Study-wide background: Indications came from public TCR beta signatures; they pointed to CMV infection and to a matching HLA type.

Comment on this clonotype: Antigen unknown.

TCRdb reprocessed the reads with MiXCR, giving one entry per CDR3 protein. The table lists 650,000 to 900,000 distinct CDR3 sequences, 25% to 35% of them singletons, with over 10% in the top ten. Study-wide findings and caveats: CMV carriers having the relevant HLA were flagged by cumulative public TCR beta family frequency.

The length of the CDR3 is 15 residues. CDR1 and CDR2 (germline): SGHTA, FQGNSA. Trimming cost V 3 bases and J 4 bases, with 15 bases left between them. The chain employs TRBV7-2 and TRBJ1-1; weak D call: TRBD1 (5 bases). The TCR was taken from a human donor in good health (CMV status not recorded). Some clones in this sample may be carry-over from other donors' samples. The starting material was cultured CD8+ T cells from PBMCs, obtained from culture after CMV antigen stimulation. The CDR3, as DNA: TGTGCCAGCAGCTTTCCTGGGGGACTGGGCACTGAAGCTTTCTTT. Its translation is CASSFPGGLGTEAFF.